This T cell receptor (beta chain) was identified during a study of neurological immune-mediated disorders. CDR1 ENHRY and CDR2 SYGVKD come from the germline V gene. The V end was cut by 0 bases, the J end by 5 bases, with 4 bases between. The CDR3 extends over 13 amino acids. A single record per CDR3 protein comes from TCRdb applying MiXCR to the 5' RACE reads. This table has tens of thousands of distinct CDR3 sequences, around 3.5% appearing once. This clonotype was picked up many times. This clonotype originated in a woman in her 30s with multiple sclerosis. The chain combines TRBV10-3 with TRBJ2-2, with D unresolved. Sample: PBMCs. Here the CDR3 reads CAISESYTGELFF. The CDR3 nucleotides read TGTGCCATCAGTGAGTCGTATACCGGGGAGCTGTTTTTT.